A selection of T cell receptor beta chains follows, all from one sample in a study of T cell responses to AZD1222 COVID-19 vaccine. This table comes from immunoSEQ multiplex PCR, and its TCRdb copy is limited to in-frame clones, with some not included. The table records under 150,000 clones, under 95% of them present only once. The sample consisted of peripheral blood, taken on day 0 of AZD1222 vaccination. The receptors come from an adult in good health. Each CDR3 is given with its conserved first and last residue.

J | V | length | CDR3
TRBJ2-3 | TRBV7-9 | 14 | CASFLPQGTDTQYF
TRBJ2-3 | TRBV10-3 | 13 | CAISEQAADTQYF
TRBJ1-2 | TRBV4-3 | 15 | CASSQDSPLSQDYTF
TRBJ1-1 | TRBV7-9 | 15 | CASSPPTGVGTEAFF
TRBJ2-7 | TRBV18 | 14 | CASSSYAEESEQYF
TRBJ1-4 | TRBV19 | 14 | CASSIQGGYEKLFF
TRBJ1-2 | TRBV27 | 13 | CASRDDGGLGYTF
TRBJ1-5 | TRBV19 | 14 | CASTQGQRIKPQHF
TRBJ1-2 | TRBV25-1 | 13 | CASSVEEVGGYTF
TRBJ2-3 | TRBV6-4 | 14 | CASSVNPHVDTQYF
TRBJ2-3 | TRBV14 | 15 | CASSFVSGVPDTQYF
TRBJ2-2 | TRBV24-1 | 13 | CATSGAGDRELFF
TRBJ2-3 | TRBV9 | 15 | CASSTGRVSTDTQYF
TRBJ2-7 | TRBV6-5 | 11 | CASRVIHEQYF
TRBJ2-5 | TRBV18 | 17 | CASSAQTPGLNLETQYF
TRBJ1-2 | TRBV28 | 12 | CASSLSGDGYTF
TRBJ1-2 | TRBV27 | 15 | CASSPKGGGGYGYTF
TRBJ1-1 | TRBV19 | 12 | CASSRGQSEAFF